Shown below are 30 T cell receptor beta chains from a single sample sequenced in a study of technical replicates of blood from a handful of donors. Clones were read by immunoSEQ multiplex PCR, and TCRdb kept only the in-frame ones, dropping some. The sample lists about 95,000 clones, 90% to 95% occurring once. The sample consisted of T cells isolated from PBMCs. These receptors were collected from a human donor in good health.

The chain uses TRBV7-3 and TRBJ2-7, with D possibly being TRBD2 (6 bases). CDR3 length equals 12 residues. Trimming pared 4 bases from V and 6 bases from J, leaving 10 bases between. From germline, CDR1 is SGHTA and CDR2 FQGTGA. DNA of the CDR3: TGTGCCAGCAGCTCCATGGGGGGCGAGCAGTACTTC. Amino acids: CASSSMGGEQYF.

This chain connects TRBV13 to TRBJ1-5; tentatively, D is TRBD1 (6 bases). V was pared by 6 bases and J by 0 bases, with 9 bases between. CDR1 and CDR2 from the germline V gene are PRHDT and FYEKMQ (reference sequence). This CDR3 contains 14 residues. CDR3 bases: TGTGCCAGCAGGTACAGGGATAGCAATCAGCCCCAGCATTTT. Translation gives CASRYRDSNQPQHF.

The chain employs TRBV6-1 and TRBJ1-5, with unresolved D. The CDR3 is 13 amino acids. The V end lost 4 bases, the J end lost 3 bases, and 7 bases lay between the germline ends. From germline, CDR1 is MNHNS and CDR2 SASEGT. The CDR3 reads CASSVTVNQPQHF. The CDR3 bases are TGTGCCAGCAGTGTTACGGTCAATCAGCCCCAGCATTTT.

CDR3 coding DNA: TGTGCCAGCAGTTTAACTCCGGGACAGGGTACTGAAGCTTTCTTT. Protein: CASSLTPGQGTEAFF. The chain recombines TRBV28 with TRBJ1-1; 9 nucleotides line up with TRBD1. Germline values: CDR1 MDHEN, CDR2 SYDVKM. V lost 2 bases to trimming and J lost 5 bases; unmatched junction nucleotides: 6. CDR3 size: 15 residues.

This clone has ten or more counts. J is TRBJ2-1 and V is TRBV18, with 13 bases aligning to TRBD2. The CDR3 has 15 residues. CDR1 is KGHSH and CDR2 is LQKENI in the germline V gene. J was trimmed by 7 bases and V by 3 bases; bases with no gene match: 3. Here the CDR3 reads CASSPGLAGFNEQFF. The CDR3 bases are TGTGCCAGCTCACCGGGACTAGCGGGGTTTAATGAGCAGTTCTTC.

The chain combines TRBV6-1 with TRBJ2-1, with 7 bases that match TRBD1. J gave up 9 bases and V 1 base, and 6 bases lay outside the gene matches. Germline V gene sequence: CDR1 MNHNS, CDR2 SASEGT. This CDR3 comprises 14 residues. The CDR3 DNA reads TGTGCCAGCAGTGAAGAGACAGGGTCAGTTGAGCAGTTCTTC. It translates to CASSEETGSVEQFF.

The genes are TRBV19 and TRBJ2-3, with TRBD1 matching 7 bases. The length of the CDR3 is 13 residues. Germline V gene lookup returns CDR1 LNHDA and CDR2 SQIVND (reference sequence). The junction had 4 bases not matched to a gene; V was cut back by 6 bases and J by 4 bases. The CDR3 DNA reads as TGTGCCAGTAGCCCAGACAGGGCAGATACGCAGTATTTT. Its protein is CASSPDRADTQYF.

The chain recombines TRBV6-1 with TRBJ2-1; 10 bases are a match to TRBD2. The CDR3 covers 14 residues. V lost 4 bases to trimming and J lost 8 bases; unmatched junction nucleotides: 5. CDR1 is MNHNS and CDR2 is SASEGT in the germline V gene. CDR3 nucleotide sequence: TGTGCCAGCAGTGCCCTAGCGGGAGTGTATGAGCAGTTCTTC. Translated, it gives CASSALAGVYEQFF.

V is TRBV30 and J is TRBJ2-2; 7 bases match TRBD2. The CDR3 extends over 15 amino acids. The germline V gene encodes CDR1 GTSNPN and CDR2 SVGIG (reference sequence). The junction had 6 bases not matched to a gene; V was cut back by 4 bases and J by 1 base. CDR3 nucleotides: TGTGCCTGGACCCTACTAGCGAGGAACACCGGGGAGCTGTTTTTT. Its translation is CAWTLLARNTGELFF.

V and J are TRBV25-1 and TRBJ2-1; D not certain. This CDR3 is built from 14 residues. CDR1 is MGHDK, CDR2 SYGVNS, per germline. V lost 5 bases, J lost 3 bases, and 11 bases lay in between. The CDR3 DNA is TGTGCCAGCAGTAAATCACAGTACTACAATGAGCAGTTCTTC. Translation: CASSKSQYYNEQFF.

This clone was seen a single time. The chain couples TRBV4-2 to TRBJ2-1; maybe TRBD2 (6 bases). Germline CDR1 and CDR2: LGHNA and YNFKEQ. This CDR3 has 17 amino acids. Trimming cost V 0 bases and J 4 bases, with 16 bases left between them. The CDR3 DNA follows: TGTGCCAGCAGCCAAGAATATGGGGGGAGTTATTACAATGAGCAGTTCTTC. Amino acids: CASSQEYGGSYYNEQFF.

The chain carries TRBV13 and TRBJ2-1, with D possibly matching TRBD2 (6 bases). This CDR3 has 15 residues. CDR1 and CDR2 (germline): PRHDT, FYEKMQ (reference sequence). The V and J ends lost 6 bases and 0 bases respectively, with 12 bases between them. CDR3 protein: CASRLGGSSYNEQFF. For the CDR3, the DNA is TGTGCCAGCAGACTTGGGGGGAGCTCCTACAATGAGCAGTTCTTC. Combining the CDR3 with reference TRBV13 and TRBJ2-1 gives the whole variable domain AAGVIQSPRHLIKEKRETATLKCYPIPRHDTVYWYQQGPGQDPQFLISFYEKMQSDKGSIPDRFSAQQFSDYHSELNMSSLELGDSALYFCASRLGGSSYNEQFFGPGTRLTVL.

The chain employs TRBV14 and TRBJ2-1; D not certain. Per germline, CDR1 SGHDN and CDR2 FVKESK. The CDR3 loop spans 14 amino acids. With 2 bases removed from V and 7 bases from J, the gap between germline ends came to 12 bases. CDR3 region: CASSQLLANNEQFF. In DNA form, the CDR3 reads TGTGCCAGCAGCCAACTTTTAGCAAATAATGAGCAGTTCTTC. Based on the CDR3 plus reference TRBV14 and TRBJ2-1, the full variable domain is EAGVTQFPSHSVIEKGQTVTLRCDPISGHDNLYWYRRVMGKEIKFLLHFVKESKQDESGMPNNRFLAERTGGTYSTLKVQPAELEDSGVYFCASSQLLANNEQFFGPGTRLTVL.

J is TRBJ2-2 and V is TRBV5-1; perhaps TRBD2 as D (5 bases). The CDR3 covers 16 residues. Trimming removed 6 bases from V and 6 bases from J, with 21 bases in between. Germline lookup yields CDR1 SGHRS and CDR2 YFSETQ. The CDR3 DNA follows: TGCGCCAGCAAGATACAAACCCGGGGATCGGCCGGGGAGCTGTTTTTT. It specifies CASKIQTRGSAGELFF. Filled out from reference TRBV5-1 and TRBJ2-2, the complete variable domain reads KAGVTQTPRYLIKTRGQQVTLSCSPISGHRSVSWYQQTPGQGLQFLFEYFSETQRNKGNFPGRFSGRQFSNSRSEMNVSTLELGDSALYLCASKIQTRGSAGELFFGEGSRLTVL.

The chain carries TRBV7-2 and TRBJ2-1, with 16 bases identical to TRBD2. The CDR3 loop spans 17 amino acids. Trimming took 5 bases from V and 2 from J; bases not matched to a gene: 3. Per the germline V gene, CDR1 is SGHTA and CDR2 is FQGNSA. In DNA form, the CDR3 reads TGTGCCAGCAGCATGGGGACTAGCGGGAGGGCCTACAATGAGCAGTTCTTC. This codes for CASSMGTSGRAYNEQFF.

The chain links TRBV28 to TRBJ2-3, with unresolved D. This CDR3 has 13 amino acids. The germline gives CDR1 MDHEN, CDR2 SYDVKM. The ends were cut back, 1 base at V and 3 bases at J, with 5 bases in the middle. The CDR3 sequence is CASSLLETDTQYF. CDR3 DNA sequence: TGTGCCAGCAGTTTATTAGAGACAGATACGCAGTATTTT.

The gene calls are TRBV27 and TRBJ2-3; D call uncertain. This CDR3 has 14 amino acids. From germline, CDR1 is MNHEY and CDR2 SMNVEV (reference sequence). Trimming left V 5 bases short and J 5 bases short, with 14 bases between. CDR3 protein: CASSPQVGIDTQYF. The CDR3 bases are TGTGCCAGCAGTCCCCAGGTCGGCATAGATACGCAGTATTTT.

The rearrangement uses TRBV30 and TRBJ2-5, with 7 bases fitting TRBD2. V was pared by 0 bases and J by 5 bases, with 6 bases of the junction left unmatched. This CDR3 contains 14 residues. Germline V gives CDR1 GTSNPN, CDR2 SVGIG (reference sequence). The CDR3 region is CAWSVRLAPETQYF. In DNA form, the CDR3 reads TGTGCCTGGAGTGTAAGACTAGCTCCGGAGACCCAGTACTTC.

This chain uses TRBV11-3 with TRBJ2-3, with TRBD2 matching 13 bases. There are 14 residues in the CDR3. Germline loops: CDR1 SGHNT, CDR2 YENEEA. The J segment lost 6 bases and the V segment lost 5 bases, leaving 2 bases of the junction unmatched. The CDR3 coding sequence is TGTGCCAGCAGCCGGACTAGCGGGAGCGATACGCAGTATTTT. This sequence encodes CASSRTSGSDTQYF.

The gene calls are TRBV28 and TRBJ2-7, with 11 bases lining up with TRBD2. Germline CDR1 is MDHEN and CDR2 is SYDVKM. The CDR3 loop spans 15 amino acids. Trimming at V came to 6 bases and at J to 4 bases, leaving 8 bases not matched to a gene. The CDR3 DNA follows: TGTGCCAGCAGCTTTACTAGCGGGAGACGTTACGAGCAGTACTTC. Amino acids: CASSFTSGRRYEQYF.

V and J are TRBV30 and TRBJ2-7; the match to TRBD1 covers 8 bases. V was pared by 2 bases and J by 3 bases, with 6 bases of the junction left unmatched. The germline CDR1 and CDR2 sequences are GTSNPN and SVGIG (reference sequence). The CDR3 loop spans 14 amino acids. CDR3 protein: CAWSTDRANYEQYF. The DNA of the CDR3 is TGTGCCTGGAGTACGGACAGGGCGAACTACGAGCAGTACTTC.

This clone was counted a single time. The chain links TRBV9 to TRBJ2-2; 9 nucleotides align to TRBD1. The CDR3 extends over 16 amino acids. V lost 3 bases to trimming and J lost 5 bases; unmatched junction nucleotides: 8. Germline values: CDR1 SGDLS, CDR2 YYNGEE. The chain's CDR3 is CASSGRDRVLTGELFF. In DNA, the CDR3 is TGTGCCAGCAGCGGACGGGACAGGGTCCTGACCGGGGAGCTGTTTTTT.

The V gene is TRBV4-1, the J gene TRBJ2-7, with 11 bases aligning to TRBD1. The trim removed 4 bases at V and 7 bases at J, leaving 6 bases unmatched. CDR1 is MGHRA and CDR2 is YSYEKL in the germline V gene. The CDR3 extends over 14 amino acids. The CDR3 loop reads CASSPGQGAGEQYF. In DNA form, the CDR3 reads TGCGCCAGCAGCCCCGGACAGGGGGCAGGGGAGCAGTACTTC.

This CDR3 is CATSRDPNPAYEQYF. CDR3 coding DNA: TGTGCCACCAGCAGAGATCCCAATCCCGCGTACGAGCAGTACTTC. This chain uses TRBV15 with TRBJ2-7, with D uncertain. The length of the CDR3 is 15 residues. V lost 0 bases and J 4 bases, leaving 13 bases between the germline ends. CDR1 is LNHNV and CDR2 is YYDKDF in the germline V gene (reference sequence).

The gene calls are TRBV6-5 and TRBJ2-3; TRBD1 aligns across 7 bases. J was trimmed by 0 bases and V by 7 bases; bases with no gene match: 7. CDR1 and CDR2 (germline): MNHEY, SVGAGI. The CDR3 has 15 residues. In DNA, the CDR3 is TGTGCCAGCACCCAGAGGACAGGCAGCACAGATACGCAGTATTTT. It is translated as CASTQRTGSTDTQYF.

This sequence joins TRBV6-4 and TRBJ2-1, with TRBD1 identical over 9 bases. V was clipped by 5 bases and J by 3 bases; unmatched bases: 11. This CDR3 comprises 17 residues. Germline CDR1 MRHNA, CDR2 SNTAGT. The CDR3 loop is CASSTEFGTGNYNEQFF. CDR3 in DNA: TGTGCCAGCAGTACCGAGTTCGGGACAGGGAACTACAATGAGCAGTTCTTC.

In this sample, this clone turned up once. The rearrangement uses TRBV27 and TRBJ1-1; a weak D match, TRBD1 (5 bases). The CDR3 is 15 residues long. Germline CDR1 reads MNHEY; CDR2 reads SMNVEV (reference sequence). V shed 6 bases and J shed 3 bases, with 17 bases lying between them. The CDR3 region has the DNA TGTGCCAGCAGGCCAAATCAGGGAGGTTACACTGAAGCTTTCTTT. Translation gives CASRPNQGGYTEAFF.

The CDR3 reads CASSQGDNYGYTF. CDR3 DNA sequence: TGTGCCAGCAGCCAGGGGGATAACTATGGCTACACCTTC. V usage is TRBV5-5 and J usage is TRBJ1-2; TRBD1 agrees at 7 bases. The CDR3 covers 13 residues. V trimming: 4 bases; J trimming: 1 base; junction bases outside the gene matches: 1. CDR1 is SGHKS, CDR2 YYEKEE, per germline (reference sequence).

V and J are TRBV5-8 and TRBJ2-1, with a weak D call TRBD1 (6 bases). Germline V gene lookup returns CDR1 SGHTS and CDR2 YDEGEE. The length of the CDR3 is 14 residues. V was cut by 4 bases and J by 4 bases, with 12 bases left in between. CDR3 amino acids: CASSGNREYNEQFF. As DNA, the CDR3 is TGTGCCAGCAGCGGAAACAGGGAGTACAATGAGCAGTTCTTC.

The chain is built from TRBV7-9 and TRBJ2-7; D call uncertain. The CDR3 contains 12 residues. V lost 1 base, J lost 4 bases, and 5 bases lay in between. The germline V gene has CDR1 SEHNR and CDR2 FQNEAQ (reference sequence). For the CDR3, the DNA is TGTGCCAGCAGCTTAGATCCATACGAGCAGTACTTC. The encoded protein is CASSLDPYEQYF.